The subject of this entry is one T cell receptor beta chain. This sample was included in a study of control samples from healthy donors and cancer patients. Clones were sequenced by immunoSEQ multiplex PCR, and TCRdb holds only the in-frame ones, with some missing. The sample has 20,000 to 30,000 clones; roughly 90% are singletons. The V gene lost 2 bases and the J gene lost 6 bases, with 7 bases spanning the gap. The V gene's germline CDR1 is MNHEY and CDR2 SVGEGT. The CDR3 loop spans 12 amino acids. The sequenced material came from PBMCs. The rearrangement uses TRBV6-2 or TRBV6-3 and TRBJ1-2; D unclear. The sequence was obtained from a man aged 45-65 years with lung cancer. Here the CDR3 DNA reads TGTGCCAGCAGTTACGGACCGAATGGCTACACCTTC. Amino acids: CASSYGPNGYTF.